The rows below give T cell receptor beta chains drawn from one sample of a study of T cells in localized non-small cell lung cancer. Data came from immunoSEQ multiplex PCR; TCRdb stores just in-frame clones and leaves some out. This sample has over 25,000 clones, with around 80% found just once. This sample comprised peripheral blood, obtained before any cancer treatment. The receptors come from an older male donor with stage III squamous cell lung carcinoma. CDR3s include the opening cysteine and the closing phenylalanine or tryptophan. A D gene is named only where the DNA matches it firmly. Rows give clone size only sometimes, using once, few, many, or a class for an expanded clone.

V: TRBV25-1; length: 16; D: TRBD2; size: .; J: TRBJ2-1; DNA: TGTGCCAGCAGTGATAAGGTTCGCGGGAGAAACAATGAGCAGTTCTTC; CDR3: CASSDKVRGRNNEQFF
V: TRBV19; length: 13; D: .; size: .; J: TRBJ1-5; DNA: TGTGCCAGTAGTATCAGCGTTGATCAGCCCCAGCATTTT; CDR3: CASSISVDQPQHF
V: TRBV19; length: 15; D: TRBD2; size: .; J: TRBJ2-5; DNA: TGTGCCAGTAGTCCGGGACTAGCGGGACAAGAGACCCAGTACTTC; CDR3: CASSPGLAGQETQYF
V: TRBV28; length: 15; D: TRBD1; size: few; J: TRBJ1-5; DNA: TGTGCCAGCAGTCCCGACAGGGGCGTTGGTCAGCCCCAGCATTTT; CDR3: CASSPDRGVGQPQHF
V: TRBV7-3; length: 13; D: .; size: .; J: TRBJ2-1; DNA: TGTGCCAGCAGCTTAACGTTAGCAGGCGAGCAGTTCTTC; CDR3: CASSLTLAGEQFF
V: TRBV9; length: 15; D: .; size: once; J: TRBJ1-1; DNA: TGTGCCAGCAGCGTAGGGGGCGCCGGGAACACTGAAGCTTTCTTT; CDR3: CASSVGGAGNTEAFF
V: TRBV7-3; length: 14; D: .; size: few; J: TRBJ2-7; DNA: TGTGCCAGCAGCTCCTCAGCAGGGACCTACGAGCAGTACTTC; CDR3: CASSSSAGTYEQYF
V: TRBV27; length: 14; D: TRBD1; size: .; J: TRBJ1-2; DNA: TGTGCCAGCAGTTTAAGGGGGCGGGACTATGGCTACACCTTC; CDR3: CASSLRGRDYGYTF
V: TRBV5-4; length: 15; D: .; size: .; J: TRBJ1-2; DNA: TGTGCCAGCAGATCTGATAGGGCTAGTTTCTATGGCTACACCTTC; CDR3: CASRSDRASFYGYTF
V: TRBV4-3; length: 16; D: .; size: few; J: TRBJ2-3; DNA: TGCGCCAGCAGCCCCCAGGCCGGGGGTAGCACAGATACGCAGTATTTT; CDR3: CASSPQAGGSTDTQYF
V: TRBV4-3; length: 15; D: .; size: medium-sized; J: TRBJ1-5; DNA: TGCGCCAGCAGCCAAGAGCTGCAGGGAGGGCAGCCCCAGCATTTT; CDR3: CASSQELQGGQPQHF
V: TRBV18; length: 14; D: .; size: .; J: TRBJ1-3; DNA: TGTGCCAGCTCACCAAGGAATGCTGGAAACACCATATATTTT; CDR3: CASSPRNAGNTIYF
V: TRBV5-1; length: 15; D: .; size: .; J: TRBJ2-3; DNA: TGCGCCAGCAGCTTGGAAGGGGCAGGGGCAGATACGCAGTATTTT; CDR3: CASSLEGAGADTQYF
V: TRBV5-1; length: 13; D: .; size: .; J: TRBJ1-4; DNA: TGCGCCAGCAGCCCCTCGGGGGACGAAAAACTGTTTTTT; CDR3: CASSPSGDEKLFF
V: TRBV15; length: 15; D: .; size: .; J: TRBJ2-5; DNA: TGTGCCACCAGCAGAGATCAAGGGACCTTAGAGACCCAGTACTTC; CDR3: CATSRDQGTLETQYF
V: TRBV5-1; length: 16; D: TRBD2; size: .; J: TRBJ2-7; DNA: TGCGCCAGCACGGAACTAGCGGGAGGGCCCTTGTACGAGCAGTACTTC; CDR3: CASTELAGGPLYEQYF
V: TRBV28; length: 12; D: .; size: .; J: TRBJ1-1; DNA: TGTGCCAGCAGTCCCCCGAGAACTGAAGCTTTCTTT; CDR3: CASSPPRTEAFF
V: TRBV10-3; length: 14; D: TRBD2; size: .; J: TRBJ2-7; DNA: TGTGCCATCAGTCGAGCGGGAGATTTGTACGAGCAGTACTTC; CDR3: CAISRAGDLYEQYF
V: TRBV29-1; length: 11; D: .; size: .; J: TRBJ1-4; DNA: TGCAGCGTTAAGTATGATGAAAAACTGTTTTTT; CDR3: CSVKYDEKLFF